This T cell receptor beta chain emerged from a study of kidney transplant recipient with SARS-CoV-2 infection. This clonotype occurred many times. TCRdb re-called the reads with MiXCR, one entry per CDR3 protein. The table shows about 250,000 distinct CDR3 sequences, with 29% occurring only once. The sequencing here drew on a blood sample, taken at baseline and between days 110 and 120 from a kidney transplant recipient. The receptor was derived from a male patient aged 25-45 years who had COVID-19 and was a kidney transplant recipient. Among the T cells, some may be from the graft donor.

The CDR3 coding sequence is TGTGCCAGCAGTTACGCTATAACCGGGACAGAAGATGAAAAACTGTTTTTT. Translating it yields CASSYAITGTEDEKLFF. The chain uses TRBV6-2 or TRBV6-3 and TRBJ1-4; 7 nucleotides line up with TRBD1. Germline-derived CDR1 and CDR2 are MNHEY and SVGEGT. The CDR3 sequence is 17 residues long. After removal of 2 bases from V and 6 bases from J, the junction contained 12 bases not matched to a gene.